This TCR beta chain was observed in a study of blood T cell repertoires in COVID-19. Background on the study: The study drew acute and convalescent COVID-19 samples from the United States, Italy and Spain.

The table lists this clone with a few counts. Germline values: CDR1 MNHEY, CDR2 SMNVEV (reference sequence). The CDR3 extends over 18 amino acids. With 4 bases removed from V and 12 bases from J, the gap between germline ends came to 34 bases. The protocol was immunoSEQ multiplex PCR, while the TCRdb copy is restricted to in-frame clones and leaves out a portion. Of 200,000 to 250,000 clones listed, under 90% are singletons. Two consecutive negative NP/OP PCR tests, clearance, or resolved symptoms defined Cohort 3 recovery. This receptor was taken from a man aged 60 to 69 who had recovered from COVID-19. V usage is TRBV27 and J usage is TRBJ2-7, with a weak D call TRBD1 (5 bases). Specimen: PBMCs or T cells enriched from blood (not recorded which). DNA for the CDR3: TGTGCCAGCAGTTATGCGACAGACCTTTCCAAACCCCACCTGTTATGGTACTTC. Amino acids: CASSYATDLSKPHLLWYF.